The 17 T cell receptor beta chains presented below share a single source sample, sequenced in a study of T cell repertoires in cytomegalovirus infection. TCRdb reanalysed the reads using MiXCR and keeps one entry per CDR3 protein. Among a few hundred thousand distinct CDR3 sequences listed, approximately 8.3% were seen once. Sequencing input: PBMCs. These receptors were taken from a human donor in good health (CMV status not recorded). Some clones in this sample may be carry-over from other donors' samples.

This clonotype showed up many times. This sequence joins TRBV7-2 and TRBJ2-5; TRBD2 might be the D (7 bases). The CDR3 sequence is 16 residues long. Germline V gene sequence: CDR1 SGHTA, CDR2 FQGNSA. Between the trimmed V and J ends, which lost 4 bases and 3 bases, there was a span of 18 bases. CDR3: CASSSLWGLAEETQYF. The CDR3 nucleotides read TGTGCCAGCAGCTCCTTGTGGGGGCTAGCGGAAGAGACCCAGTACTTC.

In this sample, this clonotype turned up many times. A read error may explain this, as a much larger clone is one base away. The chain carries TRBV7-2 and TRBJ2-3; D unclear. The V and J ends lost 0 bases and 5 bases respectively, with 3 bases between them. Germline V lookup: CDR1 SGHTA, CDR2 FQGNSA. The CDR3 totals 12 residues. Written as DNA, the CDR3 is TGTGCCAGCAGCTTAGCCAAAGATACGCAGTATTTT. Amino acids: CASSLAKDTQYF.

This chain joins TRBV7-9 and TRBJ1-5; perhaps TRBD1 as D (5 bases). V was pared by 4 bases and J by 3 bases, with 10 bases between. This CDR3 is 14 amino acids long. Per the germline V gene, CDR1 is SEHNR and CDR2 is FQNEAQ (reference sequence). CDR3 amino acids: CASSSSGFNQPQHF. The CDR3 DNA follows: TGTGCCAGCAGCTCCTCAGGGTTCAATCAGCCCCAGCATTTT.

The rearrangement links TRBV11-2 to TRBJ2-3; 7 nucleotides line up with TRBD2. The germline V gene encodes CDR1 SGHAT and CDR2 FQNNGV. J gave up 5 bases and V 5 bases, and 10 bases lay outside the gene matches. The CDR3 extends over 15 amino acids. This CDR3 reads CASSRLHAGEDTQYF. The CDR3 DNA follows: TGTGCCAGCAGCCGCCTCCATGCGGGGGAAGATACGCAGTATTTT.

Ten or more counts support this clonotype. The gene calls are TRBV28 and TRBJ1-3; maybe TRBD1 (5 bases). Germline V gives CDR1 MDHEN, CDR2 SYDVKM. The CDR3 is 17 amino acids. The V end lost 4 bases, the J end lost 0 bases, and 16 bases lay between the germline ends. CDR3 sequence reads: CASSSQQDTFSGNTIYF. The CDR3 DNA reads TGTGCCAGCAGTTCTCAACAGGACACCTTCTCTGGAAACACCATATATTTT.

A few counts support this clonotype. The chain recombines TRBV11-2 with TRBJ2-7; 11 bases align to TRBD1. The CDR3 is 16 amino acids. V shed 5 bases and J 4 bases; nucleotides not matched to a gene: 10. CDR1 and CDR2 (germline): SGHAT, FQNNGV. CDR3 in amino acids: CASSPRSGQGVYEQYF. CDR3 DNA: TGTGCCAGCAGCCCCCGATCGGGACAGGGGGTATACGAGCAGTACTTC.

V is TRBV18 and J is TRBJ2-1; a possible D gene is TRBD1 (6 bases). V was pared by 5 bases and J by 3 bases, with 14 bases between. Germline-derived CDR1 and CDR2 are KGHSH and LQKENI. The CDR3 runs 15 residues. CDR3 nucleotide sequence: TGTGCCAGCTCATCTCGACAGGATAGCTACAATGAGCAGTTCTTC. It specifies CASSSRQDSYNEQFF.

In its sample, this clonotype was seen many times. V gene TRBV7-2 combines with J gene TRBJ2-2, with 14 nucleotides matching TRBD2. With 7 bases clipped from V and 8 bases from J, the junction kept 6 bases outside the gene matches. Germline lookup yields CDR1 SGHTA and CDR2 FQGNSA. The CDR3 spans 15 residues. The DNA for the CDR3 is TGTGCCAGCAAAGGGACTAGCGGGAGTCAAGGGGAGCTGTTTTTT. This encodes CASKGTSGSQGELFF.

This clonotype has a count of ten or more. The rearrangement joins TRBV19 to TRBJ2-7, with D hard to call. Germline CDR1 is LNHDA and CDR2 is SQIVND (reference sequence). V lost 3 bases to trimming and J lost 5 bases, with 5 bases between them. The CDR3 loop spans 11 amino acids. CDR3 DNA sequence: TGTGCCAGTAGTATGGCGGACGAGCAGTACTTC. Residues: CASSMADEQYF. The full variable domain, completed using reference TRBV19 and TRBJ2-7, is DGGITQSPKYLFRKEGQNVTLSCEQNLNHDAMYWYRQDPGQGLRLIYYSQIVNDFQKGDIAEGYSVSREKKESFPLTVTSAQKNPTAFYLCASSMADEQYFGPGTRLTVT.

The table lists this clonotype with a few counts. The J gene is TRBJ1-2, the V gene TRBV12-3 or TRBV12-4; possible D gene TRBD1, 5 bases. Trimming shortened V by 5 bases and J by 4 bases, and 20 bases separated the two germline ends. This CDR3 has 16 residues. CDR3 region: CASSPPMGEGGYGYTF. For the CDR3, the DNA is TGTGCCAGCAGTCCCCCTATGGGGGAGGGAGGCTATGGCTACACCTTC.

There are many counts of this clonotype. V is TRBV7-2 and J is TRBJ2-2; 9 bases are shared with TRBD2. Trimming removed 1 base from V and 6 bases from J; junction bases left unmatched: 6. The CDR3 is 16 amino acids. Germline V gene lookup returns CDR1 SGHTA and CDR2 FQGNSA. CDR3 DNA: TGTGCCAGCAGCTTAGTCGGCGGGGGGGGCCCCGGGGAGCTGTTTTTT. It translates to CASSLVGGGGPGELFF.

This clonotype was counted many times. Here the CDR3 DNA reads TGTGCCAGCAGCTTAGGCTACACTGAAGCTTTCTTT. This codes for CASSLGYTEAFF. The genes are TRBV7-8 and TRBJ1-1; D remains ambiguous. The CDR3 totals 12 residues. The germline gives CDR1 SGHVS, CDR2 FQNEAQ. The V and J ends lost 1 base and 3 bases respectively, with 3 bases between them.

This clonotype has ten or more counts. This chain uses TRBV11-2 with TRBJ1-5; possibly TRBD1 for D (5 bases). This CDR3 region has 21 residues. V gave up 5 bases and J gave up 2 bases, with 31 bases separating them. CDR1 SGHAT and CDR2 FQNNGV come from the germline V gene. The CDR3 sequence is CASSPAPDNRRPIRGNQPQHF. The CDR3 DNA sequence: TGTGCCAGCAGCCCGGCCCCGGACAATCGGCGGCCTATAAGGGGCAATCAGCCCCAGCATTTT.

This clonotype occurred a few times. The chain employs TRBV9 and TRBJ2-1, with no clear D. CDR3 length: 17 residues. In germline, CDR1 is SGDLS, CDR2 YYNGEE. V shed 0 bases and J shed 3 bases, with 16 bases lying between them. CDR3 loop: CASSVASGQMGYNEQFF. For the CDR3, the DNA is TGTGCCAGCAGCGTAGCATCCGGCCAAATGGGCTACAATGAGCAGTTCTTC.

This clonotype was seen more than once but under ten times. V gene TRBV5-6 combines with J gene TRBJ1-1; no firm D call. CDR1 and CDR2 (germline): SGHDT, YYEEEE. V was shortened by 1 base and J by 3 bases, with 7 bases between the two germline ends. The CDR3 is made up of 13 amino acids. The CDR3 nucleotides read TGTGCCAGCAGCTTGACAGTCGACACTGAAGCTTTCTTT. It encodes CASSLTVDTEAFF.

Ten or more counts support this clonotype. The CDR3 coding sequence is TGTGCCAGCAGCCCAGGAACAGCGGGGGCCACAGATACGCAGTATTTT. As protein: CASSPGTAGATDTQYF. The chain couples TRBV7-6 to TRBJ2-3; TRBD2 aligns across 8 bases. The CDR3 sequence is 16 residues long. Germline CDR1 SGHVS, CDR2 FNYEAQ. The junction had 9 bases not matched to a gene; V was cut back by 5 bases and J by 2 bases. Together with reference TRBV7-6 and TRBJ2-3, the CDR3 gives the full variable domain: GAGVSQSPRYKVTKRGQDVALRCDPISGHVSLYWYRQALGQGPEFLTYFNYEAQQDKSGLPNDRFSAERPEGSISTLTIQRTEQRDSAMYRCASSPGTAGATDTQYFGPGTRLTVL.

In its sample, this clonotype was seen many times. This chain uses TRBV7-6 with TRBJ2-1; 11 bases agree with TRBD2. V dropped 6 bases and J dropped 9; count of bases not matched to a gene: 10. The CDR3 runs 15 residues. Germline V gene sequence: CDR1 SGHVS, CDR2 FNYEAQ. CDR3 amino acids: CASRFGLAGGIEQFF. DNA of the CDR3: TGTGCCAGCAGGTTCGGGCTAGCGGGGGGAATTGAGCAGTTCTTC.